This is a list of T cell receptor beta chains from one sample in a study of T-cell memory formation after mild COVID-19. TCRdb re-analysed the 5' RACE reads in MiXCR, keeping a single row per CDR3 protein. The sample lists 210,000 or so distinct CDR3 sequences; about 27% were seen once. Sequenced material: PBMCs or a T cell subset sorted from them (not recorded which). All receptors derive from an adult woman who had mild COVID-19 (a few samples of this study predate the infection). Cell type and time point are not known. CDR3s include the opening cysteine and the closing phenylalanine or tryptophan. Each record gives: J gene, D gene, clone size, V gene, CDR3 DNA, CDR3 protein. A D gene is named only where the DNA matches it firmly. Not all rows give a size; the values are once, few, many and, for expanded clones, a class.

j_gene: TRBJ1-2
d_gene: -
abundance: -
v_gene: TRBV30
CDR3nt: TGTGCCTGGAGTGTATCCAGGGCCTATGGCTACACCTTC
CDR3aa: CAWSVSRAYGYTF

j_gene: TRBJ1-2
d_gene: -
abundance: few
v_gene: TRBV12-3/TRBV12-4
CDR3nt: TGTGCCAGCAGTTTATGGCCTCATGGCTACACCTTC
CDR3aa: CASSLWPHGYTF

j_gene: TRBJ2-1
d_gene: -
abundance: -
v_gene: TRBV19
CDR3nt: TGTGCCAGTAGTGGGGCTCATGAGCAGTTCTTC
CDR3aa: CASSGAHEQFF

j_gene: TRBJ2-2
d_gene: TRBD2
abundance: -
v_gene: TRBV4-1
CDR3nt: TGCGCCAGCGGACTAGCGGGAGTTCGGGAGCTGTTTTTT
CDR3aa: CASGLAGVRELFF

j_gene: TRBJ2-5
d_gene: TRBD1
abundance: few
v_gene: TRBV6-5
CDR3nt: TGTGCCAGCAGTTACTCGACAGGGGGCGGGAAGACCCAGTACTTC
CDR3aa: CASSYSTGGGKTQYF

j_gene: TRBJ2-3
d_gene: TRBD2
abundance: few
v_gene: TRBV5-1
CDR3nt: TGCGCCAGCAGCTTTCCAGCTAGCGGGGGGACAGATACGCAGTATTTT
CDR3aa: CASSFPASGGTDTQYF

j_gene: TRBJ2-1
d_gene: TRBD1
abundance: few
v_gene: TRBV2
CDR3nt: TGTGCCAGCAGTGTCGACAGGGGTGGTTACAATGAGCAGTTCTTC
CDR3aa: CASSVDRGGYNEQFF

j_gene: TRBJ2-5
d_gene: TRBD1
abundance: few
v_gene: TRBV5-6
CDR3nt: TGTGCCAGCAGCGGGACAGGGACTTTGGGGACCCAGTACTTC
CDR3aa: CASSGTGTLGTQYF

j_gene: TRBJ1-3
d_gene: -
abundance: -
v_gene: TRBV10-3
CDR3nt: TGTGCCACTGGACGGAACTCTGGAAACACCATATATTTT
CDR3aa: CATGRNSGNTIYF

j_gene: TRBJ1-2
d_gene: -
abundance: -
v_gene: TRBV20-1
CDR3nt: TGCAGTGCTACGAGGGGGGGCTATGGCTACACCTTC
CDR3aa: CSATRGGYGYTF

j_gene: TRBJ2-3
d_gene: -
abundance: -
v_gene: TRBV29-1
CDR3nt: TGCAGCGTTGAAGAGGGGACTGATACGCAGTATTTT
CDR3aa: CSVEEGTDTQYF

j_gene: TRBJ2-3
d_gene: -
abundance: few
v_gene: TRBV15
CDR3nt: TGTGCCACCAGCAGAGGGGGCAGGGCAGCCACAGATACGCAGTATTTT
CDR3aa: CATSRGGRAATDTQYF

j_gene: TRBJ1-5
d_gene: -
abundance: -
v_gene: TRBV20-1
CDR3nt: TGCAGTGCTAGGCGAGGGGGCAATCAGCCCCAGCATTTT
CDR3aa: CSARRGGNQPQHF

j_gene: TRBJ1-6
d_gene: -
abundance: -
v_gene: TRBV25-1
CDR3nt: TGTGCCAGCAGTGAACGGCAGGGTAATGTTTCACCCCTCCACTTT
CDR3aa: CASSERQGNVSPLHF

j_gene: TRBJ2-3
d_gene: -
abundance: -
v_gene: TRBV6-5
CDR3nt: TGTGCCAGCAGTGATAGGACGGGAGCAAGAGATACGCAGTATTTT
CDR3aa: CASSDRTGARDTQYF

j_gene: TRBJ2-7
d_gene: TRBD1
abundance: -
v_gene: TRBV7-9
CDR3nt: TGTGCCAGCAGTCGGACCGGGACAGGGTACCACGAGCAGTACTTC
CDR3aa: CASSRTGTGYHEQYF

j_gene: TRBJ1-1
d_gene: -
abundance: few
v_gene: TRBV29-1
CDR3nt: TGCAGCGTTTTGGGTACAGGGTTGGGGTTGAACACTGAAGCTTTCTTT
CDR3aa: CSVLGTGLGLNTEAFF

j_gene: TRBJ1-2
d_gene: -
abundance: few
v_gene: TRBV4-2
CDR3nt: TGTGCCAGCAGCCAAGTGGCTAGGCTGCGCGACTATGGCTACACCTTC
CDR3aa: CASSQVARLRDYGYTF

j_gene: TRBJ2-1
d_gene: -
abundance: few
v_gene: TRBV10-3
CDR3nt: TGTGCCATCAGCCGACCGACCGAGGCGGCTGAGCAGTTCTTC
CDR3aa: CAISRPTEAAEQFF

j_gene: TRBJ2-1
d_gene: -
abundance: -
v_gene: TRBV29-1
CDR3nt: TGCAGCGTTGAAGATCAGGCGAGCGTGTCCGGTGAGCAGTTCTTC
CDR3aa: CSVEDQASVSGEQFF

j_gene: TRBJ2-5
d_gene: TRBD1
abundance: -
v_gene: TRBV7-6
CDR3nt: TGTGCCAGCAGACCTTACCCAGGGGGTGCGGAGACCCAGTACTTC
CDR3aa: CASRPYPGGAETQYF

j_gene: TRBJ2-5
d_gene: TRBD1
abundance: few
v_gene: TRBV25-1
CDR3nt: TGTGCCAGCCGCGACCAGACAGGGGGAGAGACCCAGTACTTC
CDR3aa: CASRDQTGGETQYF

j_gene: TRBJ2-7
d_gene: -
abundance: -
v_gene: TRBV4-3
CDR3nt: TGCGCCAGCAGCCAAGAGGTGGTAGCCTTCTTGGGGGAGCAGTACTTC
CDR3aa: CASSQEVVAFLGEQYF

j_gene: TRBJ2-1
d_gene: TRBD1
abundance: -
v_gene: TRBV12-3/TRBV12-4
CDR3nt: TGTGCCAGCAGTTTAGACAGGGGATATGTCCATGAGCAGTTCTTC
CDR3aa: CASSLDRGYVHEQFF

j_gene: TRBJ2-7
d_gene: -
abundance: -
v_gene: TRBV29-1
CDR3nt: TGCAGCGCTGAGGAGAGCTACGAGCAGTACTTC
CDR3aa: CSAEESYEQYF

j_gene: TRBJ2-1
d_gene: -
abundance: -
v_gene: TRBV11-3
CDR3nt: TGTGCCAGCAGCTCCAACTTCTGGGAGGACTACAATGAGCAGTTCTTC
CDR3aa: CASSSNFWEDYNEQFF

j_gene: TRBJ2-3
d_gene: TRBD2
abundance: -
v_gene: TRBV7-2
CDR3nt: TGTGCCAGCAGCTTAACTAGCGGGAGTGGTGGGGATACGCAGTATTTT
CDR3aa: CASSLTSGSGGDTQYF

j_gene: TRBJ2-1
d_gene: TRBD2
abundance: -
v_gene: TRBV7-2
CDR3nt: TGTGCCAGCAGCTCCCGAATGAGCGGGAGTATGTTCTTC
CDR3aa: CASSSRMSGSMFF

j_gene: TRBJ1-4
d_gene: -
abundance: few
v_gene: TRBV20-1
CDR3nt: TGCAGTGCTAGACGAGGGGAGGGCTCTAATGAAAAACTGTTTTTT
CDR3aa: CSARRGEGSNEKLFF

j_gene: TRBJ2-5
d_gene: -
abundance: -
v_gene: TRBV7-9
CDR3nt: TGTGCCAGCCGCCCTTGGGGGAAAGAGACCCAGTACTTC
CDR3aa: CASRPWGKETQYF

j_gene: TRBJ2-7
d_gene: TRBD2
abundance: -
v_gene: TRBV29-1
CDR3nt: TGCAGCGTCACGCGGGGGGCGAGACACTACGAGCAGTACTTC
CDR3aa: CSVTRGARHYEQYF

j_gene: TRBJ2-6
d_gene: -
abundance: few
v_gene: TRBV29-1
CDR3nt: TGCAGCGTTGAAAGCTCTGGGGCCAACGTCCTGACTTTC
CDR3aa: CSVESSGANVLTF

j_gene: TRBJ2-5
d_gene: -
abundance: many
v_gene: TRBV13
CDR3nt: TGTGCCAGCAGCGGGGCTCAAGAGACCCAGTACTTC
CDR3aa: CASSGAQETQYF

j_gene: TRBJ1-1
d_gene: TRBD1
abundance: few
v_gene: TRBV9
CDR3nt: TGTGCCAGCAGCGGGACAGGGGGGAACACTGAAGCTTTCTTT
CDR3aa: CASSGTGGNTEAFF

j_gene: TRBJ1-2
d_gene: -
abundance: -
v_gene: TRBV20-1
CDR3nt: TGCAGTGCTGCTCAGGCGTCGGGGTTGGCCGTAAACTATGGCTACACCTTC
CDR3aa: CSAAQASGLAVNYGYTF

j_gene: TRBJ1-5
d_gene: TRBD1
abundance: -
v_gene: TRBV28
CDR3nt: TGTGCCAGCTGGGGACAGGGCAATCAGCCCCAGCATTTT
CDR3aa: CASWGQGNQPQHF

j_gene: TRBJ2-1
d_gene: TRBD2
abundance: once
v_gene: TRBV7-2
CDR3nt: TGTGCCAGCAGCCTAGGACTAGTCCGCGATGAGCAGTTCTTC
CDR3aa: CASSLGLVRDEQFF

j_gene: TRBJ2-1
d_gene: -
abundance: few
v_gene: TRBV7-8
CDR3nt: TGTGCCAGCAGTCAATATCTAGCAGTACCGGTTAATGAGCAGTTCTTC
CDR3aa: CASSQYLAVPVNEQFF

j_gene: TRBJ2-3
d_gene: TRBD1
abundance: few
v_gene: TRBV12-3/TRBV12-4
CDR3nt: TGTGCCAGCAGTTTTCGCGGGACAGGGACCACAGATACGCAGTATTTT
CDR3aa: CASSFRGTGTTDTQYF

j_gene: TRBJ2-7
d_gene: -
abundance: few
v_gene: TRBV24-1
CDR3nt: TGTGCCACCAGTCGAGCGGACTTATCCTACGAGCAGTACTTC
CDR3aa: CATSRADLSYEQYF